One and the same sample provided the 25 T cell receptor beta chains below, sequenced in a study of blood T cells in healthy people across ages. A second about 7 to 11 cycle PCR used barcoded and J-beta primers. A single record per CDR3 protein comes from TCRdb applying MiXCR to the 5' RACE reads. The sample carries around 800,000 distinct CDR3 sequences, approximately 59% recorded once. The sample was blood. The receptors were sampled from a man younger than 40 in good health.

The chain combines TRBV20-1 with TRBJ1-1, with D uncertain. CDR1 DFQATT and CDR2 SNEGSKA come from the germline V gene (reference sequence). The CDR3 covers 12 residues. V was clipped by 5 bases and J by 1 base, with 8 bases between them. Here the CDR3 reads CSAPGRNTEAFF. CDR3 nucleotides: TGCAGTGCTCCGGGGAGGAACACTGAAGCTTTCTTT.

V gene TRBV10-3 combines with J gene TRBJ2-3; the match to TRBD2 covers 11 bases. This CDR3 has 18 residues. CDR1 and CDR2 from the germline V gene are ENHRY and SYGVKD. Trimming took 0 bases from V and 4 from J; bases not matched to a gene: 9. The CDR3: CAISESGTSGRDPDTQYF. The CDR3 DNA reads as TGTGCCATCAGTGAGTCGGGGACTAGCGGCCGAGACCCAGATACGCAGTATTTT.

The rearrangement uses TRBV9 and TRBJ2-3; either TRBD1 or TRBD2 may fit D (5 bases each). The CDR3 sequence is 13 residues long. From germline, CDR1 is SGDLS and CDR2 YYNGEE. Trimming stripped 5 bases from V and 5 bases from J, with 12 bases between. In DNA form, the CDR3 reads TGTGCCAGCAGTGGTGGGGGAAGAGATACGCAGTATTTT. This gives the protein CASSGGGRDTQYF. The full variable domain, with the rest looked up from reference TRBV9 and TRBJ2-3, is DSGVTQTPKHLITATGQRVTLRCSPRSGDLSVYWYQQSLDQGLQFLIQYYNGEERAKGNILERFSAQQFPDLHSELNLSSLELGDSALYFCASSGGGRDTQYFGPGTRLTVL.

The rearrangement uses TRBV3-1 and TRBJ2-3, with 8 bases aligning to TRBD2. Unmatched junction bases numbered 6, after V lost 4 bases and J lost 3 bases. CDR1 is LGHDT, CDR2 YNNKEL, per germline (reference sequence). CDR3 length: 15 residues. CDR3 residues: CASSPVTSATDTQYF. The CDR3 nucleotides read TGTGCCAGCAGCCCGGTGACTAGCGCAACAGATACGCAGTATTTT.

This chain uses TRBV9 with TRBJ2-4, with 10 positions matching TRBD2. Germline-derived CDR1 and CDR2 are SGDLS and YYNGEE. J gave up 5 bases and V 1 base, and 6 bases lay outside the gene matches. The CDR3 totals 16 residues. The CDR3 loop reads CASSVRASGGENIQYF. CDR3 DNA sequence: TGTGCCAGCAGCGTACGAGCTAGCGGGGGTGAAAACATTCAGTACTTC.

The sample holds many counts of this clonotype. The CDR3 DNA follows: TGCAGCGTTCCGGGACAGGGGTACGAGCAGTACTTC. Translation: CSVPGQGYEQYF. The V and J genes are TRBV29-1 and TRBJ2-7, with 10 bases matching TRBD1. Germline lookup yields CDR1 SQVTM and CDR2 ANQGSEA. V lost 5 bases to trimming and J lost 4 bases; unmatched junction nucleotides: 2. CDR3 size: 12 residues.

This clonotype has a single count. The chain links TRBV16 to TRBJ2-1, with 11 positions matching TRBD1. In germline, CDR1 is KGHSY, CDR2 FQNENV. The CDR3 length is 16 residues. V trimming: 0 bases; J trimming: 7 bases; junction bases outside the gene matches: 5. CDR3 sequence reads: CASSQSGTGGRNEQFF. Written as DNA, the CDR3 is TGTGCCAGCAGCCAATCGGGGACAGGGGGAAGGAATGAGCAGTTCTTC.

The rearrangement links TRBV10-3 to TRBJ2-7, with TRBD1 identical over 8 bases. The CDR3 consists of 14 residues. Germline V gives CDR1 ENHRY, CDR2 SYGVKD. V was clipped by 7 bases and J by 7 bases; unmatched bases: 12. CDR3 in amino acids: CAITPGTGGWEQYF. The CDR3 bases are TGTGCCATCACCCCCGGGACAGGAGGCTGGGAGCAGTACTTC.

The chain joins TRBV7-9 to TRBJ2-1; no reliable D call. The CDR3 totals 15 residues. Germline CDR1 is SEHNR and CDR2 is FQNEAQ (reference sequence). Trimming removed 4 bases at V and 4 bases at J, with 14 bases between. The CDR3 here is CASSYREAAYNEQFF. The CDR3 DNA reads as TGTGCCAGCAGCTACCGCGAGGCAGCATACAATGAGCAGTTCTTC.

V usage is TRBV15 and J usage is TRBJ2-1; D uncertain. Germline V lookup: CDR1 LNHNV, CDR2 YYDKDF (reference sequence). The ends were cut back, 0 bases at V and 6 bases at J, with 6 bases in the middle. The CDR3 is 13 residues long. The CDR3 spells CATSREILNEQFF. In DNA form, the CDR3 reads TGTGCCACCAGCAGAGAAATTCTCAATGAGCAGTTCTTC.

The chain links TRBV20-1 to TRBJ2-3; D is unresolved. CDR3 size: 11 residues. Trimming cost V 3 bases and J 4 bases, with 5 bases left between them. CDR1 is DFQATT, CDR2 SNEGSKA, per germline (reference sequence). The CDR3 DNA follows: TGCAGTGCTAGGATAGCAGATACGCAGTATTTT. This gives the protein CSARIADTQYF.

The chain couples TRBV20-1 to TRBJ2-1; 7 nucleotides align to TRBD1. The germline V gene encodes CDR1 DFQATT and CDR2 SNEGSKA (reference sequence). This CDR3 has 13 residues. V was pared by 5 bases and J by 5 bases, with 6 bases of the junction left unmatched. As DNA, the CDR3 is TGCAGTGCTTTAGACAGGGTGCACAATGAGCAGTTCTTC. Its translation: CSALDRVHNEQFF.

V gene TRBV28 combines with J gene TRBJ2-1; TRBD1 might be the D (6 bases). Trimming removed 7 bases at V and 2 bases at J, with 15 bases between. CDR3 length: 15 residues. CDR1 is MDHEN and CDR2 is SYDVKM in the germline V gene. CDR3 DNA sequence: TGTGCCAGCACCTCGACAGGCTACCCCTACAATGAGCAGTTCTTC. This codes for CASTSTGYPYNEQFF.

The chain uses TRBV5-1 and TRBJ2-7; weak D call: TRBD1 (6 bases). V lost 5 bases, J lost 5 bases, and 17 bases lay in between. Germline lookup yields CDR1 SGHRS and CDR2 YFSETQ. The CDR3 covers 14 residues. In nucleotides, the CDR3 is TGCGCCAGCAGTTCGAGAGTGGGGGCGGACGAGCAGTACTTC. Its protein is CASSSRVGADEQYF.

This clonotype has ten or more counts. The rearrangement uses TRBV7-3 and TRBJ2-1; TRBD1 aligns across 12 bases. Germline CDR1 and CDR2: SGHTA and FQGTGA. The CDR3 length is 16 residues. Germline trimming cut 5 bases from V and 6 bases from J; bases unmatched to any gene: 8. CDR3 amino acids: CASSPPGGQGANEQFF. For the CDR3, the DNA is TGTGCCAGCAGCCCGCCCGGGGGACAGGGGGCCAATGAGCAGTTCTTC.

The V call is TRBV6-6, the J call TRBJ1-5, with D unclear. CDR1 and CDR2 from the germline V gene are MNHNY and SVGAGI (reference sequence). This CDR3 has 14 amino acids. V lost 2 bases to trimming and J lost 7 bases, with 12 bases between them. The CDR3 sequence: CASSYVAVEQPQHF. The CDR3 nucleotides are TGTGCCAGCAGTTACGTGGCGGTCGAACAGCCCCAGCATTTT.

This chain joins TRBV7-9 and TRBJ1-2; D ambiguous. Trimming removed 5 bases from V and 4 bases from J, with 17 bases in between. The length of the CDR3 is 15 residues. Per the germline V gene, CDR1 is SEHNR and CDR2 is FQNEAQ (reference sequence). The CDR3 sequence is CASSPSEDRAYGYTF. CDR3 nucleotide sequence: TGTGCCAGCAGCCCTAGTGAGGACCGAGCCTATGGCTACACCTTC.

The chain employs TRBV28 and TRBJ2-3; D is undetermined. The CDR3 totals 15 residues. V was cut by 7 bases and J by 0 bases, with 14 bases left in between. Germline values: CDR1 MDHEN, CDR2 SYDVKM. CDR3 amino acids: CASKMTPDSTDTQYF. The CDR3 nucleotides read TGTGCCAGCAAAATGACTCCAGATAGCACAGATACGCAGTATTTT.

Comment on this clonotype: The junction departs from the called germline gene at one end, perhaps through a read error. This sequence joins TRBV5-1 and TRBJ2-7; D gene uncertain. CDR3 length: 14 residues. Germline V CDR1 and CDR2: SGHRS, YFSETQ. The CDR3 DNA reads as TGTGCCAGCAGCTTAGTAGGGCAGACCTACGAGCAGTACTTC. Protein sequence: CASSLVGQTYEQYF. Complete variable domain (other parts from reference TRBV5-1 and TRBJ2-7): KAGVTQTPRYLIKTRGQQVTLSCSPISGHRSVSWYQQTPGQGLQFLFEYFSETQRNKGNFPGRFSGRQFSNSRSEMNVSTLELGDSALYLCASSLVGQTYEQYFGPGTRLTVT.

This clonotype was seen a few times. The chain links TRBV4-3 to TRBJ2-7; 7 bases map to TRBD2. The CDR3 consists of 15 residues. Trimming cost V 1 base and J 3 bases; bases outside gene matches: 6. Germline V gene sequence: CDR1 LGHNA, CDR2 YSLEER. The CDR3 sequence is CASSQAGGIGYEQYF. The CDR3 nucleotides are TGCGCCAGCAGCCAAGCCGGGGGGATTGGCTACGAGCAGTACTTC.

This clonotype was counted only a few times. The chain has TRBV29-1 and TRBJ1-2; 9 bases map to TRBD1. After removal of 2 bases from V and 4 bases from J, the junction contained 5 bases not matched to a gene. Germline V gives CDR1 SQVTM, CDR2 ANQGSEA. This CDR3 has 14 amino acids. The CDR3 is CSVERDRVTYGYTF. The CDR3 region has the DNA TGCAGCGTTGAAAGGGACAGGGTGACCTATGGCTACACCTTC.

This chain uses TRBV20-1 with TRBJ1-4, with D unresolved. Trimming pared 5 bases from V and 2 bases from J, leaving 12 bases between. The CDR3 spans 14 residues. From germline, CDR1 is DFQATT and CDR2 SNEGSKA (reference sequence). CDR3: CSAGPGSTNEKLFF. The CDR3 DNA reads TGCAGTGCTGGCCCTGGGTCGACTAATGAAAAACTGTTTTTT.

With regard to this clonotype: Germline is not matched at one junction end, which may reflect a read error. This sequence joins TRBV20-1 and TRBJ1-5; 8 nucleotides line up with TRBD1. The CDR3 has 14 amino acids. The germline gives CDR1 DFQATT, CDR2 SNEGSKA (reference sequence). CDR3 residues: CSVGTGYSNQPQRF. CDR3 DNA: TGCAGTGTTGGGACAGGTTATAGCAATCAGCCCCAGCGTTTT.

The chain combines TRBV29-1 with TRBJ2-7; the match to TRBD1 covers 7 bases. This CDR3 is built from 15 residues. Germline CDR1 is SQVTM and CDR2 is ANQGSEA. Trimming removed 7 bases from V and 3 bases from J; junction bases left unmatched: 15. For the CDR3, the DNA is TGCAGCGCCCGCGCCGGGACAGCGAGCGTCTACGAGCAGTACTTC. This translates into CSARAGTASVYEQYF.

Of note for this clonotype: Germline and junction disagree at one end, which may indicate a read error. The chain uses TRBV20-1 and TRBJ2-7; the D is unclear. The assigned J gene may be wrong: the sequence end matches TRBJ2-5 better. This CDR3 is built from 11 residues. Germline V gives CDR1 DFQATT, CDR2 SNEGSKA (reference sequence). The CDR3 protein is CGAASGETQYF. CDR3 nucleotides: TGCGGTGCTGCCTCCGGGGAGACCCAGTACTTC.